The 24 T cell receptor beta chains below come from one sample, sequenced in a study of cytomegalovirus exposure and HLA in healthy donors. PCR primers comprised 60 Vbeta and 13 Jbeta primers. Using immunoSEQ multiplex PCR, the repertoire was profiled, and TCRdb retains in-frame clones only, with some absent. The table shows some 44,000 clones, with 40% to 60% occurring only once. Sequenced material: PBMCs. These receptors came from a human donor in good health.

This clone came up a few times. J is TRBJ1-1 and V is TRBV27; 7 bases are a match to TRBD1. The germline CDR1 and CDR2 sequences are MNHEY and SMNVEV (reference sequence). This CDR3 comprises 13 residues. V shed 4 bases and J 7 bases; nucleotides not matched to a gene: 6. This chain's CDR3 is CASSYQGTVEAFF. CDR3 nucleotides: TGTGCCAGCAGTTATCAAGGGACAGTTGAAGCTTTCTTT.

J is TRBJ2-7 and V is TRBV6-5, with a possible D match to TRBD1 (6 bases). Looked up from germline, CDR1 is MNHEY and CDR2 is SVGAGI. This CDR3 is built from 15 residues. Trimming removed 6 bases at V and 2 bases at J, with 17 bases between. CDR3 protein: CASRRDKRGTYEQYF. In nucleotides, the CDR3 is TGTGCCAGCAGACGGGACAAAAGGGGAACCTACGAGCAGTACTTC.

The chain joins TRBV27 to TRBJ2-2; 12 positions match TRBD1. Germline CDR1 reads MNHEY; CDR2 reads SMNVEV (reference sequence). CDR3 length: 17 amino acids. Trimming at V came to 5 bases and at J to 0 bases, leaving 4 bases not matched to a gene. DNA for the CDR3: TGTGCCAGCAGTCGCGGGACAGGGGGCGCGAACACCGGGGAGCTGTTTTTT. As protein: CASSRGTGGANTGELFF.

This clone has just a few counts. The chain carries TRBV10-2 and TRBJ1-3; D gene unclear. Trimming took off 6 bases at V and 0 bases at J, with 12 bases between the two ends. The CDR3 sequence is 15 residues long. Germline V gives CDR1 WSHSY, CDR2 SAAADI. In DNA, the CDR3 is TGCGCCAGCAGCCAACAGTTCTTCTCTGGAAACACCATATATTTT. Encoded protein: CASSQQFFSGNTIYF.

The gene calls are TRBV9 and TRBJ2-3; 7 bases fit TRBD2. The CDR3 sequence is 20 residues long. The germline CDR1 and CDR2 sequences are SGDLS and YYNGEE. V dropped 3 bases and J dropped 2; count of bases not matched to a gene: 21. The DNA for the CDR3 is TGTGCCAGCAGCGCCGGGGGGAAACTGGTCCAGTCGGGGCCCACAGATACGCAGTATTTT. The encoded protein is CASSAGGKLVQSGPTDTQYF.

Note on this clone: The conserved final phenylalanine or tryptophan is absent from the CDR3, which likely points to a read error. This rearrangement joins TRBV28 to TRBJ1-5; 8 nucleotides align to TRBD1. With 6 bases clipped from V and 5 bases from J, the junction kept 9 bases outside the gene matches. Germline V gene lookup returns CDR1 MDHEN and CDR2 SYDVKM. There are 15 residues in the CDR3. For the CDR3, the DNA is TGTGCCAGCAGGGCCGCAGGGGGCTGGTATCAGCCCCAGCATCTT. This gives the protein CASRAAGGWYQPQHL.

This clone was observed a single time. The V call is TRBV5-4, the J call TRBJ2-5; TRBD2 agrees at 8 bases. The CDR3 sequence is 15 residues long. The trim removed 4 bases at V and 5 bases at J, leaving 10 bases unmatched. CDR1 SGHNT and CDR2 YYREEE come from the germline V gene (reference sequence). In DNA, the CDR3 is TGTGCCAGCAGCCAGACGGGGGGGCGGGGGGAGACCCAGTACTTC. This encodes CASSQTGGRGETQYF.

This clone was found a few times. J is TRBJ2-2 and V is TRBV18, with D perhaps TRBD2 (5 bases). The CDR3 is 14 residues long. V lost 2 bases and J 5 bases, leaving 9 bases between the germline ends. From germline, CDR1 is KGHSH and CDR2 LQKENI. In nucleotides, the CDR3 is TGTGCCAGCTCACCAGGCCGGAGGACCGGGGAGCTGTTTTTT. Protein product: CASSPGRRTGELFF.

The DNA of the CDR3 is TGTGCCAGCAGTCTTACGGGTCTCTACGAGCAGTACTTC. As protein: CASSLTGLYEQYF. The V call is TRBV28, the J call TRBJ2-7; D unclear. CDR3 length equals 13 residues. Looked up from germline, CDR1 is MDHEN and CDR2 is SYDVKM. Deletions cut 5 bases from V and 3 bases from J, with 11 bases between.

The chain has TRBV7-2 and TRBJ1-5; a weak D match, TRBD1 (6 bases). Germline V CDR1 and CDR2: SGHTA, FQGNSA. V was trimmed by 1 base and J by 1 base, leaving 8 bases between them. The CDR3 spans 15 residues. DNA of the CDR3: TGTGCCAGCAGCTTAGACAGGGCAAGCAATCAGCCCCAGCATTTT. Protein sequence: CASSLDRASNQPQHF.

This clone was detected only a few times. V is TRBV7-9 and J is TRBJ2-2; the D is unclear. The germline V gene has CDR1 SEHNR and CDR2 FQNEAQ (reference sequence). Trimming pared 3 bases from V and 6 bases from J, leaving 5 bases between. The CDR3 contains 12 residues. CDR3 sequence: CASSFEAGELFF. The DNA for the CDR3 is TGTGCCAGCAGCTTTGAGGCCGGGGAGCTGTTTTTT. Full variable domain (missing parts from reference TRBV7-9 and TRBJ2-2): DTGVSQNPRHKITKRGQNVTFRCDPISEHNRLYWYRQTLGQGPEFLTYFQNEAQLEKSRLLSDRFSAERPKGSFSTLEIQRTEQGDSAMYLCASSFEAGELFFGEGSRLTVL.

As to this clone: One end of the junction does not line up with germline, which may come from a read error. The chain recombines TRBV15 with TRBJ2-5; 7 positions match TRBD1. Germline V gene data show CDR1 as LNHNV and CDR2 as YYDKDF (reference sequence). The CDR3 runs to 14 residues. The CDR3: CTTSSHRGMETQYF. The CDR3 nucleotides read TGTACCACCAGCAGTCACAGGGGTATGGAGACCCAGTACTTC.

This clone has a handful of counts. The junction departs from the called germline gene at one end, perhaps through a read error. The gene calls are TRBV10-3 and TRBJ1-1, with 7 bases aligning to TRBD1. This CDR3 spans 13 amino acids. Germline V gene sequence: CDR1 ENHRY, CDR2 SYGVKD. This chain's CDR3 is CASSYQGTVEAFF. CDR3 coding DNA: TGTGCCAGCAGTTATCAAGGGACAGTTGAAGCTTTCTTT.

The chain has TRBV7-2 and TRBJ2-1, with TRBD2 matching over 9 bases. The V gene's germline CDR1 is SGHTA and CDR2 FQGNSA. The CDR3 spans 18 residues. J was trimmed by 5 bases and V by 1 base; bases with no gene match: 12. The CDR3 is CASSLGLAAASANNEQFF. For the CDR3, the DNA is TGTGCCAGCAGCTTAGGACTAGCGGCCGCGTCGGCCAACAATGAGCAGTTCTTC.

The V and J genes are TRBV10-3 and TRBJ1-2; 7 bases match TRBD1. Germline V gives CDR1 ENHRY, CDR2 SYGVKD. The CDR3 loop spans 13 amino acids. The V and J ends lost 4 bases and 4 bases, in that order; junction bases with no gene match: 3. The chain's CDR3 is CAISGQGGYGYTF. The DNA of the CDR3 is TGTGCCATCAGTGGACAGGGCGGCTATGGCTACACCTTC.

The chain links TRBV6-5 to TRBJ1-1; D not certain. There are 15 residues in the CDR3. Per germline, CDR1 MNHEY and CDR2 SVGAGI. V was shortened by 0 bases and J by 0 bases, with 8 bases between the two germline ends. The CDR3 loop reads CASSYSNRVNTEAFF. The DNA for the CDR3 is TGTGCCAGCAGTTACTCGAACAGAGTGAACACTGAAGCTTTCTTT.

The genes are TRBV19 and TRBJ1-5, with 10 bases fitting TRBD1. The germline CDR1 and CDR2 sequences are LNHDA and SQIVND (reference sequence). CDR3 length: 16 residues. The V gene end was trimmed by 5 bases and the J gene end by 4 bases; junction bases not matched to a gene: 8. In DNA form, the CDR3 reads TGTGCCAGTAGTCCTTGGGACAGGGGAGGGAATCAGCCCCAGCATTTT. Its translation is CASSPWDRGGNQPQHF.

Worth noting for this clone: Additional DNA sequences in this sample encode the identical CDR3. The rearrangement joins TRBV6-5 to TRBJ2-1; TRBD2 agrees at 12 bases. Germline V gives CDR1 MNHEY, CDR2 SVGAGI. J lost 3 bases, V lost 4 bases, and 4 bases had no gene match. The CDR3 runs 16 residues. The CDR3 is CASSLTGLAGYNEQFF. The CDR3 region has the DNA TGTGCCAGCAGTTTAACGGGACTAGCGGGCTACAATGAGCAGTTCTTC.

This chain joins TRBV6-1 and TRBJ2-7, with TRBD1 as a possible D gene (6 bases). CDR3 length: 14 amino acids. V lost 8 bases and J lost 7, with 21 bases in between. Germline V CDR1 and CDR2: MNHNS, SASEGT. The CDR3 reads CASGARGRAEEQYF. CDR3 bases: TGTGCCAGCGGGGCCAGGGGCAGAGCAGAGGAGCAGTACTTC.

This clone was detected only a few times. CDR3 DNA sequence: TGTGCCAGCAGCTTAAGCGGGGGGACCTACGAGCAGTACTTC. This encodes CASSLSGGTYEQYF. The J gene is TRBJ2-7, the V gene TRBV11-2; 9 bases map to TRBD2. The germline gives CDR1 SGHAT, CDR2 FQNNGV. With V trimmed by 2 bases and J by 2 bases, 1 base remained unmatched. CDR3 length: 14 amino acids.

V usage is TRBV19 and J usage is TRBJ2-6; D ambiguous. The germline gives CDR1 LNHDA, CDR2 SQIVND (reference sequence). V lost 5 bases and J lost 0, with 8 bases in between. The CDR3 is 15 amino acids. The CDR3 here is CASSFLYSGANVLTF. CDR3 DNA: TGTGCCAGTAGTTTTCTGTACTCTGGGGCCAACGTCCTGACTTTC. Together with reference TRBV19 and TRBJ2-6, the CDR3 gives the full variable domain: DGGITQSPKYLFRKEGQNVTLSCEQNLNHDAMYWYRQDPGQGLRLIYYSQIVNDFQKGDIAEGYSVSREKKESFPLTVTSAQKNPTAFYLCASSFLYSGANVLTFGAGSRLTVL.

This clone was observed a handful of times. The gene calls are TRBV4-1 and TRBJ1-5; 10 bases match TRBD1. V gave up 3 bases and J gave up 2 bases; unmatched junction bases: 10. CDR1 and CDR2 (germline): MGHRA, YSYEKL. The CDR3 loop spans 18 amino acids. The CDR3 is CASSQRGETGGGNQPQHF. As DNA, the CDR3 is TGCGCCAGCAGCCAGAGGGGGGAGACAGGGGGCGGCAATCAGCCCCAGCATTTT.

In this sample, this clone turned up once. V and J are TRBV10-3 and TRBJ2-7, with TRBD1 matching over 7 bases. This CDR3 is 15 amino acids long. V was clipped by 6 bases and J by 5 bases; unmatched bases: 13. Per germline, CDR1 ENHRY and CDR2 SYGVKD. The CDR3 DNA follows: TGTGCCATCAGAATATTACAGGGGTTCCAGGACGAGCAGTACTTC. Encoded protein: CAIRILQGFQDEQYF.

The gene calls are TRBV7-2 and TRBJ1-5, with TRBD1 matching 7 bases. The V and J ends lost 6 bases and 0 bases, in that order; junction bases with no gene match: 5. The V gene's germline CDR1 is SGHTA and CDR2 FQGNSA. The CDR3 loop spans 15 amino acids. CDR3: CASRPGQRSNQPQHF. The CDR3 nucleotides are TGTGCCAGCAGGCCGGGACAGCGTAGCAATCAGCCCCAGCATTTT.